The 5 T cell receptor beta chains in this list originate from one sample, sequenced in a study of blood T cell repertoires in COVID-19. The assay was immunoSEQ multiplex PCR, and TCRdb's table has in-frame clones only and misses some. The sample shows about 210,000 clones, roughly four fifths of them seen only once. Specimen: peripheral blood. The source is a woman between 35 and 50 years old with acute or convalescent COVID-19.

This chain uses TRBV30 with TRBJ1-2; 8 positions match TRBD1. The CDR3 spans 13 residues. After removal of 1 base from V and 8 bases from J, the junction contained 6 bases not matched to a gene. Germline CDR1 is GTSNPN and CDR2 is SVGIG (reference sequence). CDR3 sequence: CAWSGGQVGGYTF. CDR3 nucleotide sequence: TGTGCCTGGAGTGGGGGACAGGTGGGAGGCTACACCTTC.

V is TRBV4-1 and J is TRBJ2-5, with D uncertain. Trimming pared 1 base from V and 2 bases from J, leaving 17 bases between. The CDR3 sequence is 17 residues long. Germline-derived CDR1 and CDR2 are MGHRA and YSYEKL. The CDR3 protein is CASSQGPGLLGQETQYF. The CDR3 DNA reads as TGCGCCAGCAGCCAAGGTCCCGGGTTATTAGGACAAGAGACCCAGTACTTC.

The chain carries TRBV3-1 (or the pseudogene TRBV3-2) and TRBJ1-1; TRBD1 might be the D (5 bases). The V and J ends lost 4 bases and 0 bases respectively, with 12 bases between them. Germline-derived CDR1 and CDR2 are LGHDT and YNNKEL (reference sequence). The CDR3 covers 15 residues. The CDR3 region is CASSRTTGLNTEAFF. As DNA, the CDR3 is TGTGCCAGCAGCCGAACAACAGGACTGAACACTGAAGCTTTCTTT.

This clone has a single count. The V and J genes are TRBV7-6 and TRBJ1-1; D might be TRBD1 (6 bases). Trimming cost V 3 bases and J 3 bases, with 20 bases left between them. The CDR3 runs to 17 residues. Germline values: CDR1 SGHVS, CDR2 FNYEAQ. CDR3 sequence reads: CASSFRGRKSADTEAFF. The CDR3 DNA reads as TGTGCCAGCAGCTTCAGGGGACGTAAATCTGCGGACACTGAAGCTTTCTTT. The whole variable domain, filled in from reference TRBV7-6 and TRBJ1-1, reads GAGVSQSPRYKVTKRGQDVALRCDPISGHVSLYWYRQALGQGPEFLTYFNYEAQQDKSGLPNDRFSAERPEGSISTLTIQRTEQRDSAMYRCASSFRGRKSADTEAFFGQGTRLTVV.

The chain carries TRBV18 and TRBJ1-1; D may be TRBD1 (6 bases). V lost 2 bases and J lost 1, with 14 bases in between. CDR3 length: 16 amino acids. Germline V gene data show CDR1 as KGHSH and CDR2 as LQKENI. CDR3 sequence (DNA): TGTGCCAGCTCACCATGGCAGGGGTCGGCGAACACTGAAGCTTTCTTT. Protein: CASSPWQGSANTEAFF.